The clone carrying this T cell receptor (beta chain) was observed a few times. The antigen remains unidentified. The data were obtained in a study of type 1 regulatory T cells. Study at large: An in vitro protocol generated T-allo10, a Tr1-enriched, alloantigen-specific CD4 T cell product.

One entry per CDR3 protein, called by TCRdb with MiXCR from the reads. The sample shows just under 65,000 distinct CDR3 sequences, roughly half of them seen only once. The J segment lost 3 bases and the V segment lost 5 bases, leaving 8 bases of the junction unmatched. The CDR3 has 16 residues. The germline V gene has CDR1 MNHNY and CDR2 SVGAGI (reference sequence). This rearrangement joins TRBV6-6 to TRBJ2-1; 9 positions agree with TRBD2. The sequencing input was cultured non-Tr1 T cells, either the whole culture or a sorted T cell fraction (not recorded which). The source of this sequence is a human donor in good health. DNA for the CDR3: TGTGCCAGCAGTAATCGCCGCGGGGGGGTCTACAATGAGCAGTTCTTC. Protein product: CASSNRRGGVYNEQFF.